Here is one TCR beta chain with its context. Its cognate antigen is unknown. This specimen belongs to a study of vaccination effects on CD4 cells after COVID-19. Study-level background: Peptides at about 10 ug/ml and IL-2 at about 9.8 IU/ml were added to about 2 million PBMC per well. Study results and limitations: Sampling in the study covered few convalescent patients and included no early post-infection timepoints.

The table came from immunoSEQ multiplex PCR; TCRdb's copy has only in-frame clones and leaves some out. The sample lists 40,000 to 45,000 clones, 76% occurring once. Per the germline V gene, CDR1 is SGHNT and CDR2 is YENEEA. The CDR3 runs to 13 residues. V shed 4 bases and J shed 2 bases, with 8 bases lying between them. On day 10 of culture, CD4+ T cells were separated out. SARS-CoV-2 infection was confirmed by PCR in the person between March and December 2020. Each person got two doses of an mRNA SARS-CoV-2 vaccine, BNT162b2 or mRNA-1273. The sequence came from a human donor who had a prior SARS-CoV-2 infection. The starting material was CD4+ T cells from PBMCs cultured without peptide, obtained after COVID-19 vaccination. This chain links TRBV11-3 with TRBJ1-2; possible D gene TRBD1, 6 bases. The CDR3 DNA is TGTGCCAGCAGCTCTACAGGGAACTATGGCTACACCTTC. This codes for CASSSTGNYGYTF.